These T cell receptor beta chains were read from a single sample in a study of blood T cell repertoires in COVID-19. TCRdb's table, derived via immunoSEQ multiplex PCR, lists solely in-frame clones and lacks some. The sample yields about 180,000 clones, around four fifths seen once. Sequenced input: PBMCs or T cells enriched from blood (not recorded which). All receptors derive from a woman aged 45-65 years who had recovered from COVID-19. CDR3s include the opening cysteine and the closing phenylalanine or tryptophan. The D gene is left open where the match is weak. The listing skips clone size in some rows; elsewhere it reads once, few, many or a size class.

DNA	CDR3	size	D	V	J
TGCGCCAGCAGCTCGCAGGGGGCGGGGGACACTGAAGCTTTCTTT	CASSSQGAGDTEAFF	-	TRBD1	TRBV5-1	TRBJ1-1
TGTGCCAGCAGTTACCTTGACAGCCGGAGGCCCCAGCATTTT	CASSYLDSRRPQHF	-	-	TRBV6-2/TRBV6-3	TRBJ1-5
TGTGCCAGTAGACGTAGTGGAGATGAAAAACTGTTTTTT	CASRRSGDEKLFF	once	-	TRBV19	TRBJ1-4
TGCGCCAGCAGCTTTCAGGCTAGCGGGAGGGCCAATGAGCAGTTCTTC	CASSFQASGRANEQFF	few	TRBD2	TRBV5-1	TRBJ2-1
TGTGCCATCAGTGGTAGACGAGGCTACGAGCAGTACTTC	CAISGRRGYEQYF	-	-	TRBV10-3	TRBJ2-7
TGTGCCAGCAGCTTAGCGCTAGCGGGAGGGACAGATACGCAGTATTTT	CASSLALAGGTDTQYF	few	TRBD2	TRBV5-6	TRBJ2-3
TGCAGTGCTGCACCGGGGACTGAAGCTTTCTTT	CSAAPGTEAFF	-	-	TRBV20-1	TRBJ1-1
TGTGCCAGCAGTTTGAGTGTGAACACTGAAGCTTTCTTT	CASSLSVNTEAFF	-	-	TRBV12-3/TRBV12-4	TRBJ1-1
TGCAGCGGTGGGACAGGTGAGGGCTCTGAAGCTTTCTTT	CSGGTGEGSEAFF	-	TRBD1	TRBV29-1	TRBJ1-1
TGTGCCAGCGGAGGGGGGGGCAATGAGCAGTTCTTC	CASGGGGNEQFF	-	-	TRBV7-9	TRBJ2-1
TGTGCCAGCAGCTCCCTCGGGGTAAGGGTCAGATTCTCAGATACGCAGTATTTT	CASSSLGVRVRFSDTQYF	once	-	TRBV7-9	TRBJ2-3
TGTGCCAGCCGTACAGTAAGGACAGGGGTCGGGGAAAAACTGTTTTTT	CASRTVRTGVGEKLFF	-	TRBD1	TRBV28	TRBJ1-4
TGCGCCAGCAGCTTGCTCCTAGCGGGAGCAGATACGCAGTATTTT	CASSLLLAGADTQYF	once	TRBD2	TRBV5-1	TRBJ2-3
TGTGCCAGCAGCTTGCGGGACAGGGGGGGTGAGCAGTTCTTC	CASSLRDRGGEQFF	-	TRBD1	TRBV5-6	TRBJ2-1
TGTGCCAGCATTAGGACAGGGAACTCTGGAAACACCATATATTTT	CASIRTGNSGNTIYF	-	TRBD1	TRBV6-5	TRBJ1-3
TGTGCCTGGAGTGTAGGAGGGTCGTTCTTTGGCTACACCTTC	CAWSVGGSFFGYTF	few	-	TRBV30	TRBJ1-2
TGTGCCAGCAGCCCTGGCGGGAGCTACGAGCAGTACTTC	CASSPGGSYEQYF	-	TRBD2	TRBV3-1/TRBV3-2	TRBJ2-7
TGTGCCAGCTCACCACAAGACAGGGATTCACCCCTCCACTTT	CASSPQDRDSPLHF	-	TRBD1	TRBV18	TRBJ1-6
TGTGCCAGCAGCAACCCAAGGACAGGGGGCAGGAGGTATGAGCAGTTCTTC	CASSNPRTGGRRYEQFF	few	TRBD1	TRBV14	TRBJ2-1
TGTGCCAGCAGCCATTTACGAGCGGGGCCTGAGTACTTC	CASSHLRAGPEYF	-	TRBD2	TRBV3-1/TRBV3-2	TRBJ2-5
TGTGCCAGCAGTGAATTGGGCCTCGGAGAGCAGTACTTC	CASSELGLGEQYF	few	-	TRBV25-1	TRBJ2-7
TGTGCCAGCATTGGCAGGGGGCATGGCACTGAAGCTTTCTTT	CASIGRGHGTEAFF	-	TRBD1	TRBV6-5	TRBJ1-1
TGTGCCAGCTCAAGACAGGACTCCTACGAGCAGTACTTC	CASSRQDSYEQYF	-	-	TRBV18	TRBJ2-7
TGTGCCAGCGCAATTGGGCCGTCCTCTGGAAACACCATATATTTT	CASAIGPSSGNTIYF	-	-	TRBV3-1/TRBV3-2	TRBJ1-3
TGTGCCAGCAGCGTAGAAGGGACAGTCAGCACAGATACGCAGTATTTT	CASSVEGTVSTDTQYF	-	TRBD1	TRBV9	TRBJ2-3
TGTGCCAGCAGCCGGGACAGGGGCACAGATACGCAGTATTTT	CASSRDRGTDTQYF	once	TRBD1	TRBV7-7	TRBJ2-3
TGTGCCTGGAGTGTTACAGGGGCATCACCCCTCCACTTT	CAWSVTGASPLHF	-	TRBD1	TRBV30	TRBJ1-6
TGTGCCAGCAGGAAGGGACTAGCGGGAGTATACGAGCAGTACTTC	CASRKGLAGVYEQYF	-	TRBD2	TRBV28	TRBJ2-7
TGTGCCAGCAGCTGGGGACTAGCGGGAGTTCCAGATACGCAGTATTTT	CASSWGLAGVPDTQYF	-	TRBD2	TRBV5-8	TRBJ2-3
TGCGCCAGCAGCCAAGGAGGGGTTCCGGGCCCTGGGAGGGACGAGCAGTACTTC	CASSQGGVPGPGRDEQYF	-	TRBD2	TRBV4-1	TRBJ2-7
TGTGCCAGCAGCTCGGGACAGAACTATGGCTACACCTTC	CASSSGQNYGYTF	-	TRBD1	TRBV7-3	TRBJ1-2
TGTGCCAGCAGCTCGCCGACTAGCGGGAGCACAGATACGCAGTATTTT	CASSSPTSGSTDTQYF	-	TRBD2	TRBV5-4	TRBJ2-3
TGTGCCAGCAGTTTAGGCCTTTACAACTATGGCTACACCTTC	CASSLGLYNYGYTF	once	-	TRBV27	TRBJ1-2
TGTGCCAGCAGTTACTCACGGCAGGGACTAGAGCCCCAGCATTTT	CASSYSRQGLEPQHF	-	-	TRBV6-6	TRBJ1-5
TGCGCCAGCAGCCAAGATAGGGGGGGTAGGGGACCGCAGTATTTT	CASSQDRGGRGPQYF	-	-	TRBV4-1	TRBJ2-3
TGTGCCAGCAGAGGTGACAGGGGGTATGGCTACACCTTC	CASRGDRGYGYTF	-	TRBD1	TRBV28	TRBJ1-2
TGCGCCAGCAGCTCCTCTCGCACAGATACGCAGTATTTT	CASSSSRTDTQYF	-	-	TRBV5-1	TRBJ2-3
TGTGCCAGCAGTTTAGGAGCCAGGGCACCCCTCCACTTT	CASSLGARAPLHF	-	-	TRBV12-3/TRBV12-4	TRBJ1-6
TGTGCCAGCAGCTTAGCGGAGAATCAGCCCCAGCATTTT	CASSLAENQPQHF	-	-	TRBV7-9	TRBJ1-5
TGTGCCAGCAGCTTGGGGGGAGGCCTGAGCAATCAGCCCCAGCATTTT	CASSLGGGLSNQPQHF	-	-	TRBV5-4	TRBJ1-5
TGCGCCAGCAGCCAGGCGTGGGGGGACGAGCAGTACTTC	CASSQAWGDEQYF	-	-	TRBV5-1	TRBJ2-7
TGTGCCACGGGGACAGGGGTCGGCTACACCTTC	CATGTGVGYTF	-	TRBD1	TRBV6-5	TRBJ1-2
TGCGCCAGCAGCGGAGGACAGACAAACGGTGAAGCTTTCTTT	CASSGGQTNGEAFF	-	-	TRBV5-1	TRBJ1-1
TGTGCCAGCAGCTTTCAGGGACTAGCGGGAGCCCCCAATGAGCAGTTCTTC	CASSFQGLAGAPNEQFF	-	TRBD2	TRBV7-3	TRBJ2-1
TGTGCCAGTAGTATAGGTGGCGGGAGCTACGAGCAGTACTTC	CASSIGGGSYEQYF	-	TRBD2	TRBV19	TRBJ2-7
TGCGCCAGCATGGCGGGGCCGAACACCGGGGAGCTGTTTTTT	CASMAGPNTGELFF	-	-	TRBV5-1	TRBJ2-2
TGTGCCAGCAAGGGGGTATGGGGAAATTCACCCCTCCACTTT	CASKGVWGNSPLHF	-	-	TRBV3-1/TRBV3-2	TRBJ1-6
TGTGCCAGCAGGCCGGGGGTTCGAACTGAAGCTTTCTTT	CASRPGVRTEAFF	-	-	TRBV6-5	TRBJ1-1
TGTGCCAGCAGTTTGGTAGCTAGCACAGATACGCAGTATTTT	CASSLVASTDTQYF	once	-	TRBV27	TRBJ2-3
TGTGCCAGCCTCGGGGGAGGCAACACTGAAGCTTTCTTT	CASLGGGNTEAFF	-	-	TRBV7-9	TRBJ1-1